This T cell receptor beta chain was sequenced in a study of T-cell memory formation after mild COVID-19. Researchers used 5'RACE with constant-segment primers to make TCR alpha and TCR beta cDNA libraries that carry sample barcodes and UMIs. MiXCR was run by TCRdb on the 5' RACE reads, yielding one entry per CDR3 protein. There are under 250,000 distinct CDR3 sequences in the sample; approximately 15% occur only once, and more than 2% lies in the top ten. Study results and caveats: Clones from the second wave (peaking day 37) had unconfirmed SARS-CoV-2 specificity.

The CDR3 has 15 amino acids. The junction had 5 bases not matched to a gene; V was cut back by 6 bases and J by 0 bases. This clonotype showed up just a few times. Its cognate antigen is unknown. This TCR derives from an adult woman who had mild COVID-19 (a few samples of this study predate the infection). Cell type and time point are not known. The chain carries TRBV12-3 or TRBV12-4 and TRBJ1-5, with 7 nucleotides matching TRBD1. Sequencing used PBMCs or a T cell subset sorted from them (not recorded which). CDR3 coding DNA: TGTGCCAGCAGACTCAGGGGGGATAGCAATCAGCCCCAGCATTTT. It is translated as CASRLRGDSNQPQHF.